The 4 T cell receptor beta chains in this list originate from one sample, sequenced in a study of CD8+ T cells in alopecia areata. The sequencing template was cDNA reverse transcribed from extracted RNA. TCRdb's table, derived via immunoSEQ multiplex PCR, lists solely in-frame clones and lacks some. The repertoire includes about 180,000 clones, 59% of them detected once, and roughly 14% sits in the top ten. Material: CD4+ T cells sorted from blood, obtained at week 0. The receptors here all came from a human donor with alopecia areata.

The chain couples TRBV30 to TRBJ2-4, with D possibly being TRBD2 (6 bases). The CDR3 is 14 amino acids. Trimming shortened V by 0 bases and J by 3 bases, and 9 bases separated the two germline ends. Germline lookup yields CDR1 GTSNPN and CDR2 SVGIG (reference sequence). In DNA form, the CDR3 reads TGTGCCTGGAGTGTGGGCGGGGTCAAAAACATTCAGTACTTC. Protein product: CAWSVGGVKNIQYF.

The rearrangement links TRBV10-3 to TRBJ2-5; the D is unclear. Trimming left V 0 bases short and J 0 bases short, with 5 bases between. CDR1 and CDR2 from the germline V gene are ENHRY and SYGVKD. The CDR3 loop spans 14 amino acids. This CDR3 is CAISESSYQETQYF. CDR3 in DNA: TGTGCCATCAGTGAGTCGTCTTACCAAGAGACCCAGTACTTC.

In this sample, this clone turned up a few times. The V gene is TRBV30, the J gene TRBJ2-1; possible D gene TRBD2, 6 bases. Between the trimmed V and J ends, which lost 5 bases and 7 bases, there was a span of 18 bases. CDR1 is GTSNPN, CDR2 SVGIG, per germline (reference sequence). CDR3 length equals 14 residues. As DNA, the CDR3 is TGTGCCTGGGAGGAGGGGAGCGGGTCTAATGAGCAGTTCTTC. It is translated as CAWEEGSGSNEQFF.

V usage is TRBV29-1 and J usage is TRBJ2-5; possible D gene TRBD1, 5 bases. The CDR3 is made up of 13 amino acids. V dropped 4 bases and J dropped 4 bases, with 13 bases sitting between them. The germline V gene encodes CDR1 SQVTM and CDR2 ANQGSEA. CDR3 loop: CSVVGQGRETQYF. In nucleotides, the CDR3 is TGCAGCGTTGTAGGCCAGGGCAGAGAGACCCAGTACTTC. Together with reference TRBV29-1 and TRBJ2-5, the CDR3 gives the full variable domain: SAVISQKPSRDICQRGTSLTIQCQVDSQVTMMFWYRQQPGQSLTLIATANQGSEATYESGFVIDKFPISRPNLTFSTLTVSNMSPEDSSIYLCSVVGQGRETQYFGPGTRLLVL.